This T cell receptor (beta chain) was recovered during a study of blood T cells in healthy people across ages. This clonotype was seen only a few times. The CDR3 spans 12 residues. From germline, CDR1 is DFQATT and CDR2 SNEGSKA (reference sequence). Trimming pared 4 bases from V and 5 bases from J, leaving 9 bases between. Then a second PCR, running roughly 6 to 11 cycles, was carried out with a sample-barcoded 5' primer and a J-beta primer mix. In TCRdb, the 5' RACE reads were re-called with MiXCR into one record per CDR3 protein. The sample holds roughly 1 million distinct CDR3 sequences; under 30% are singletons and the top ten take about 0.72%. The same sample was also studied in work on T cells of mothers and their children. That paper adds: All extracted RNA went into cDNA synthesis, about 1.6 ug per 15 ul.

V gene TRBV20-1 combines with J gene TRBJ2-1; D gene unclear. The source of this sequence is a girl aged 2 to 10 in good health. Specimen: blood. The CDR3 loop is CSATDSHNEQFF. CDR3 coding DNA: TGCAGTGCTACCGACTCTCACAATGAGCAGTTCTTC.